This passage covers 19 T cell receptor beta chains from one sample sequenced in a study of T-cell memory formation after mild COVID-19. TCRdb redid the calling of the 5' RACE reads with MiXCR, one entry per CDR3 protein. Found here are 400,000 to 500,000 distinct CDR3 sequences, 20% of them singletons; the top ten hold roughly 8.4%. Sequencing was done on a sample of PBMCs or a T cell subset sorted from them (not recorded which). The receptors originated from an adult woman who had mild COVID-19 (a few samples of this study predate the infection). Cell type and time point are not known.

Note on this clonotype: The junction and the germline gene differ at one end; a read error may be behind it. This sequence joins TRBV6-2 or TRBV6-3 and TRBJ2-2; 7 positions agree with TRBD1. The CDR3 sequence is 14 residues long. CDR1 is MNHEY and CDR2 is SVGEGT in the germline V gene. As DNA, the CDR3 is TGTGCCAGCGGAGTACAGGGGACCACCGGGGAGCTGTATTTT. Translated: CASGVQGTTGELYF.

The CDR3 reads CATSDPGPSKDEQFF. The CDR3 nucleotides are TGTGCCACCAGTGATCCCGGACCGTCTAAGGATGAGCAGTTCTTC. The chain is built from TRBV24-1 and TRBJ2-1; D remains unclear. The germline CDR1 and CDR2 sequences are KGHDR and SFDVKD. The germline V and J ends were trimmed by 3 bases and 8 bases, with 16 bases remaining between them. The CDR3 has 15 residues.

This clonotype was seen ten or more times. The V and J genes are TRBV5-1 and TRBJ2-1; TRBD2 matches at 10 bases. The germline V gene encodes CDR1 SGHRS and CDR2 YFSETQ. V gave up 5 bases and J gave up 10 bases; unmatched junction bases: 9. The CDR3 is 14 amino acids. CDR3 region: CASRAGTSESEQFF. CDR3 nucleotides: TGCGCCAGCAGGGCCGGGACTAGCGAGTCCGAGCAGTTCTTC.

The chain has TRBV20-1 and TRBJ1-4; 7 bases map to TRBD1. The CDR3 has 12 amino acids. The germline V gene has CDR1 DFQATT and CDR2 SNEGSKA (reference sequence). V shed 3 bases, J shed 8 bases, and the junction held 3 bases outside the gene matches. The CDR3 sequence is CSASYRGEKLFF. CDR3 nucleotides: TGCAGTGCTAGCTACAGGGGAGAAAAACTGTTTTTT.

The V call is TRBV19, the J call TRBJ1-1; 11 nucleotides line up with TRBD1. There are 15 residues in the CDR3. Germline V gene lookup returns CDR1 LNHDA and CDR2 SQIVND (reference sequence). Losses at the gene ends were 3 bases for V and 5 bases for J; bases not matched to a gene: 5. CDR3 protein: CASSIGGTGGTEAFF. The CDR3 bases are TGTGCCAGTAGTATTGGAGGGACAGGGGGTACTGAAGCTTTCTTT.

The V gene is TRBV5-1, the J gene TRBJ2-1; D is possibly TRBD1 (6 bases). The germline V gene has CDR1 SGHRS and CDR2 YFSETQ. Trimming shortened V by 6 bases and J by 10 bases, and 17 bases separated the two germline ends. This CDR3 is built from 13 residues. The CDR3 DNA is TGCGCCAGCACCCCGACTGGGGGCAACGAGCAGTTCTTC. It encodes CASTPTGGNEQFF.

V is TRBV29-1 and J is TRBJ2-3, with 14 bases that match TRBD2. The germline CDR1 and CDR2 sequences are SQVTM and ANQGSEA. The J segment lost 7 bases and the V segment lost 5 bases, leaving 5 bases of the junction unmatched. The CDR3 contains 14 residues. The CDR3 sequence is CSVQTSGRGNTQYF. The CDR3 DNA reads TGCAGCGTTCAGACTAGCGGGAGGGGAAATACGCAGTATTTT.

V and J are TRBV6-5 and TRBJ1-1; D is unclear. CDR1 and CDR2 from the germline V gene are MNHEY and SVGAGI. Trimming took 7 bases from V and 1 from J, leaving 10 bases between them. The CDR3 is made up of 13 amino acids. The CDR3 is CASIRDKNTEAFF. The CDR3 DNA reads TGTGCCAGCATTAGAGACAAGAACACTGAAGCTTTCTTT.

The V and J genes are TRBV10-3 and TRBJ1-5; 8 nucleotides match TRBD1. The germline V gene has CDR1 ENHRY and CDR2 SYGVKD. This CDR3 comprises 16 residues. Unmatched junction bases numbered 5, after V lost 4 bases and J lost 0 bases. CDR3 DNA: TGTGCCATCAGTGGGCAGGGGGCTGGTAGCAATCAGCCCCAGCATTTT. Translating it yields CAISGQGAGSNQPQHF.

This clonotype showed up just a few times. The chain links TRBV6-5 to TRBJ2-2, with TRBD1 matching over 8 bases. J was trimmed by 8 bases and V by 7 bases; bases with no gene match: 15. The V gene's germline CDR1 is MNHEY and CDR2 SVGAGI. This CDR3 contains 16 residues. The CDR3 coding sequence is TGTGCCAGCAAAAGACCAGGGACAGGCGTCTCGGGGGAGCTGTTTTTT. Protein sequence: CASKRPGTGVSGELFF.

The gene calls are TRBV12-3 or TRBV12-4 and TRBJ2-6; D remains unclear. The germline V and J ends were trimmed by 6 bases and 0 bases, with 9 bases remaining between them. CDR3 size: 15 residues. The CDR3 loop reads CASSPQFSGANVLTF. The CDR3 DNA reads TGTGCCAGCAGCCCCCAGTTCTCTGGGGCCAACGTCCTGACTTTC.

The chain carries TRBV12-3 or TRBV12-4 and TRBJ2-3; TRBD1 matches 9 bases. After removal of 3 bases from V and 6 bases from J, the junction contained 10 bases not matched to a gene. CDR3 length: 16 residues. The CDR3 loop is CASSLVGQGFWDTQYF. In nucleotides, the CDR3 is TGTGCCAGCAGTTTGGTGGGACAGGGTTTCTGGGATACGCAGTATTTT.

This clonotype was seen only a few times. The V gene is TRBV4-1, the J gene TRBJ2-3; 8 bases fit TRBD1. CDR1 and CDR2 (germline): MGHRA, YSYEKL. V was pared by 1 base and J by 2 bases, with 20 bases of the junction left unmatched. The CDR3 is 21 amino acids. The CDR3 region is CASSQAPRAQGASFLTDTQYF. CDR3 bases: TGCGCCAGCAGCCAAGCCCCACGGGCGCAGGGGGCGAGTTTTCTCACAGATACGCAGTATTTT.

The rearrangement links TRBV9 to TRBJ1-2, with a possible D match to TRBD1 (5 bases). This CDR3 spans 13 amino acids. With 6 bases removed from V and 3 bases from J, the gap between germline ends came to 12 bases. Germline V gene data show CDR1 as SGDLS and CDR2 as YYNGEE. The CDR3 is CASTPGADYGYTF. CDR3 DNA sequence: TGTGCCAGCACCCCCGGGGCCGACTATGGCTACACCTTC.

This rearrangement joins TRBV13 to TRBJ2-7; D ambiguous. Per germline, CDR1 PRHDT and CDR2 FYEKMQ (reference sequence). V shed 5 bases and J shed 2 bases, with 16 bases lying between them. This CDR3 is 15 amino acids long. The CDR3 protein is CASSRGRTYAYEQYF. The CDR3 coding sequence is TGTGCCAGCAGCCGTGGCCGGACGTATGCCTACGAGCAGTACTTC.

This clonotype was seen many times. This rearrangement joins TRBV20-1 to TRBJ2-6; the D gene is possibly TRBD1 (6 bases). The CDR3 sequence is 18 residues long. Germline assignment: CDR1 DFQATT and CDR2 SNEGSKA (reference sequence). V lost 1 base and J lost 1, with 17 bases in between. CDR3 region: CSARVDRQATSGANVLTF. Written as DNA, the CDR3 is TGCAGTGCTAGAGTAGATCGACAGGCAACATCTGGGGCCAACGTCCTGACTTTC.

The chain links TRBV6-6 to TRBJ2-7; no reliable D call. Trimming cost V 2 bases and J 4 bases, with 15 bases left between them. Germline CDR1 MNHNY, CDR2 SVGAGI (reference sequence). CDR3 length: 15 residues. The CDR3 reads CASSYLGGETYEQYF. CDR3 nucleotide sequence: TGTGCCAGCAGTTACCTCGGTGGGGAAACGTACGAGCAGTACTTC.

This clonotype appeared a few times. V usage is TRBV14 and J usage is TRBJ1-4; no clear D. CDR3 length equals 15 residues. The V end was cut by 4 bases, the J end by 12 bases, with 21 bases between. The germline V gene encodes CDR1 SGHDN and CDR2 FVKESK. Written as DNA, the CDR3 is TGTGCCAGCAGCCCTAGCGTATCCGATAAGGACGAACTGTTTTTT. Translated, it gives CASSPSVSDKDELFF.

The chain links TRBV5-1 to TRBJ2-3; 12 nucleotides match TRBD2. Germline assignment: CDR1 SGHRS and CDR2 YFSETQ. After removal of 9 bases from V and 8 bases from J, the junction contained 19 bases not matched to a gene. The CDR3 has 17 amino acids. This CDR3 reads CAIPPKTSGSGAGTQYF. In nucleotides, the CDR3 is TGCGCCATCCCACCCAAGACTAGCGGGAGTGGAGCGGGTACGCAGTATTTT.